The rows below give T cell receptor beta chains drawn from one sample of a study of blood T cell repertoires in COVID-19. Repertoires were generated with immunoSEQ multiplex PCR, while TCRdb's copy carries only in-frame clones and drops some. This table has roughly 290,000 clones, 70% to 90% appearing once. Source material: peripheral blood. The receptors were gathered from a human donor with COVID-19, enrolled during active disease. The donor label of this sample is uncertain. Each CDR3 is given with its conserved first and last residue. The order of the fields is clone size, J gene, D gene, V gene, CDR3 protein, CDR3 DNA. A D gene is named only where the DNA matches it firmly. Not every row has a clone size; where given, it reads once, few, many or a size class.

clone size: -
J gene: TRBJ2-1
D gene: TRBD2
V gene: TRBV10-3
CDR3 protein: CAISDAGGEQFF
CDR3 DNA: TGTGCCATCAGTGACGCGGGAGGTGAGCAGTTCTTC

clone size: -
J gene: TRBJ2-7
D gene: -
V gene: TRBV29-1
CDR3 protein: CSVDGQFYEQYF
CDR3 DNA: TGCAGCGTTGATGGGCAGTTCTACGAGCAGTACTTC

clone size: -
J gene: TRBJ1-2
D gene: -
V gene: TRBV28
CDR3 protein: CASSLSQASGGYTF
CDR3 DNA: TGTGCCAGCAGTTTGTCCCAGGCCTCGGGGGGCTACACCTTC

clone size: -
J gene: TRBJ1-4
D gene: TRBD1
V gene: TRBV19
CDR3 protein: CASSITGDEKLFF
CDR3 DNA: TGTGCCAGTAGTATTACAGGGGATGAAAAACTGTTTTTT

clone size: -
J gene: TRBJ1-3
D gene: -
V gene: TRBV6-5
CDR3 protein: CASRTDSMGGNTIYF
CDR3 DNA: TGTGCCAGCAGGACCGACTCAATGGGTGGAAACACCATATATTTT

clone size: -
J gene: TRBJ2-3
D gene: -
V gene: TRBV2
CDR3 protein: CASSDARDSTDTQYF
CDR3 DNA: TGTGCCAGCAGTGATGCGCGGGACAGCACAGATACGCAGTATTTT

clone size: -
J gene: TRBJ2-1
D gene: TRBD1
V gene: TRBV11-3
CDR3 protein: CASSPGQGYNEQFF
CDR3 DNA: TGTGCCAGCAGCCCCGGACAGGGGTACAATGAGCAGTTCTTC

clone size: -
J gene: TRBJ1-1
D gene: -
V gene: TRBV6-1
CDR3 protein: CASSEVRSTEAFF
CDR3 DNA: TGTGCCAGCAGTGAAGTGAGAAGCACTGAAGCTTTCTTT

clone size: -
J gene: TRBJ2-3
D gene: TRBD2
V gene: TRBV14
CDR3 protein: CASSQAASGITDTQYF
CDR3 DNA: TGTGCCAGCAGCCAAGCCGCTAGCGGCATTACAGATACGCAGTATTTT

clone size: -
J gene: TRBJ2-7
D gene: -
V gene: TRBV2
CDR3 protein: CASSERGASYEQYF
CDR3 DNA: TGTGCCAGCAGTGAACGAGGTGCGTCCTACGAGCAGTACTTC

clone size: once
J gene: TRBJ2-3
D gene: -
V gene: TRBV2
CDR3 protein: CASGSGQETDTQYF
CDR3 DNA: TGTGCCAGCGGATCGGGACAAGAGACAGATACGCAGTATTTT

clone size: -
J gene: TRBJ1-5
D gene: -
V gene: TRBV6-1
CDR3 protein: CASSEKPGGYSNQPQHF
CDR3 DNA: TGTGCCAGCAGTGAGAAACCGGGGGGATATAGCAATCAGCCCCAGCATTTT

clone size: -
J gene: TRBJ2-7
D gene: TRBD1
V gene: TRBV5-1
CDR3 protein: CASSLGDRDNSYEQYF
CDR3 DNA: TGCGCCAGCAGCCTAGGGGACAGGGACAATTCCTACGAGCAGTACTTC

clone size: few
J gene: TRBJ1-2
D gene: -
V gene: TRBV28
CDR3 protein: CASTTTNLGYTF
CDR3 DNA: TGTGCCAGCACCACAACTAACCTCGGCTACACCTTC

clone size: few
J gene: TRBJ2-1
D gene: -
V gene: TRBV7-8
CDR3 protein: CASSRGRGVGSYNEQFF
CDR3 DNA: TGTGCCAGCAGCCGTGGGCGGGGCGTAGGCTCCTACAATGAGCAGTTCTTC